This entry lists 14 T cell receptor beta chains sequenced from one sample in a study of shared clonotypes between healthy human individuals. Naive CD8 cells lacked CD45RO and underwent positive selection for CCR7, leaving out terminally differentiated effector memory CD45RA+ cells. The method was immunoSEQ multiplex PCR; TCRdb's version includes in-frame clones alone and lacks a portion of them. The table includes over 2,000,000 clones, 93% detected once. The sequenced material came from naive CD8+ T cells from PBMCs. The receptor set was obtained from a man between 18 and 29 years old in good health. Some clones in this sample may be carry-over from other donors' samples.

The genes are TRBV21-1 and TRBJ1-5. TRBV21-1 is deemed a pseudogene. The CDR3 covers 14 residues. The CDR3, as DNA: TGTGCCAGCAGCAATCGGGACGTTAGGCAGCCCCAGCATTTT. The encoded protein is CASSNRDVRQPQHF.

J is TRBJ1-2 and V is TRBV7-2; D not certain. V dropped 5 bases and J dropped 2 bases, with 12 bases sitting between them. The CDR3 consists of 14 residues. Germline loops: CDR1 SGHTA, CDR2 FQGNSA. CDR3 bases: TGTGCCAGCAGCCGACGGGTGCCGAACTATGGCTACACCTTC. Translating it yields CASSRRVPNYGYTF. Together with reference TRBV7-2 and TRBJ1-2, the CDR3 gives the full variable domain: GAGVSQSPSNKVTEKGKDVELRCDPISGHTALYWYRQSLGQGLEFLIYFQGNSAPDKSGLPSDRFSAERTGGSVSTLTIQRTQQEDSAVYLCASSRRVPNYGYTFGSGTRLTVV.

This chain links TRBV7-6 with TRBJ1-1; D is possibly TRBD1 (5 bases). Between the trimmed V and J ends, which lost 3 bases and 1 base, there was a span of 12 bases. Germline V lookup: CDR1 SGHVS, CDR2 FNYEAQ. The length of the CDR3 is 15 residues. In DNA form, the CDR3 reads TGTGCCAGCAGCTTTAGGTCGGGGGAGAACACTGAAGCTTTCTTT. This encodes CASSFRSGENTEAFF.

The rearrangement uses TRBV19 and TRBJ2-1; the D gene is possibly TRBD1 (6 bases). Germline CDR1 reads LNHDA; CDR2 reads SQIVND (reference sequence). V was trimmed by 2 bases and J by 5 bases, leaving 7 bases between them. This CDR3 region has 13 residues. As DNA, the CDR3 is TGTGCCAGTAGTATAAACAGGGACAATGAGCAGTTCTTC. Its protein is CASSINRDNEQFF.

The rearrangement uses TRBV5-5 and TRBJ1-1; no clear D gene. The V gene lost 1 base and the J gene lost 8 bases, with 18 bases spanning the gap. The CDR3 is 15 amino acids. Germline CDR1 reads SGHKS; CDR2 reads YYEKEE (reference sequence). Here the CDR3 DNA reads TGTGCCAGCAGCTTGATCCCATCCCGAGACTGGGAAGCTTTCTTT. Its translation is CASSLIPSRDWEAFF.

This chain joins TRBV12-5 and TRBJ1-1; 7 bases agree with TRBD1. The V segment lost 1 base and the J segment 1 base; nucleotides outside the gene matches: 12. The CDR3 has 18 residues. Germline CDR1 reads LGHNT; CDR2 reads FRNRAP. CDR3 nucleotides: TGTGCTAGTGGTTTGGAACAAGTACAGGGACAGCCGAACACTGAAGCTTTCTTT. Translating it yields CASGLEQVQGQPNTEAFF. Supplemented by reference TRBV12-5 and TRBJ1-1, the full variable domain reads DARVTQTPRHKVTEMGQEVTMRCQPILGHNTVFWYRQTMMQGLELLAYFRNRAPLDDSGMPKDRFSAEMPDATLATLKIQPSEPRDSAVYFCASGLEQVQGQPNTEAFFGQGTRLTVV.

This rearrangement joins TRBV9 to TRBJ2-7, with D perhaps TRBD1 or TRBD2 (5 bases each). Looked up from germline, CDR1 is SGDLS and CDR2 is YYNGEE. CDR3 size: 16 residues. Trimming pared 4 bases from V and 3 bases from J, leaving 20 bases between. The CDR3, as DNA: TGTGCCAGCAGCCCCCACCCTGGGGTTGGGGGCTACGAGCAGTACTTC. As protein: CASSPHPGVGGYEQYF.

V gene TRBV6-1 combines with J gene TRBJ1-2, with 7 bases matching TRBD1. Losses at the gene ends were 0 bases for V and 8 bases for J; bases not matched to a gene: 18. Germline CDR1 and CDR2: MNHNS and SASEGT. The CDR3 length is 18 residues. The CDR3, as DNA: TGTGCCAGCAGTGAAGCGTTTTTGCTGATTGGCAGGGGGTTAGGCTACACCTTC. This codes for CASSEAFLLIGRGLGYTF.

The chain's CDR3 is CASSPQGQGNTEAFF. For the CDR3, the DNA is TGTGCCAGCAGCCCCCAAGGACAGGGGAACACTGAAGCTTTCTTT. This chain uses TRBV28 with TRBJ1-1; 8 bases are shared with TRBD1. Germline values: CDR1 MDHEN, CDR2 SYDVKM. This CDR3 region has 15 residues. V lost 6 bases, J lost 1 base, and 7 bases stayed unmatched.

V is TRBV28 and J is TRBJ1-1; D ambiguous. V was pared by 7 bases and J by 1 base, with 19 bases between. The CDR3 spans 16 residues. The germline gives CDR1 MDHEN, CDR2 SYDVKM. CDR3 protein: CASIPRALGWNTEAFF. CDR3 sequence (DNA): TGTGCCAGCATTCCCCGGGCACTTGGATGGAACACTGAAGCTTTCTTT. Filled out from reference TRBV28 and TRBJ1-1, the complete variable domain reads DVKVTQSSRYLVKRTGEKVFLECVQDMDHENMFWYRQDPGLGLRLIYFSYDVKMKEKGDIPEGYSVSREKKERFSLILESASTNQTSMYLCASIPRALGWNTEAFFGQGTRLTVV.

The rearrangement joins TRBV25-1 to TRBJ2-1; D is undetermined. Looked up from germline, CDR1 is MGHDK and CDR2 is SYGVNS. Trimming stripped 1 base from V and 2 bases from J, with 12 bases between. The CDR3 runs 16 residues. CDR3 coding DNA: TGTGCCAGCAGTGAATTGACTCATACTGCCTACAATGAGCAGTTCTTC. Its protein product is CASSELTHTAYNEQFF.

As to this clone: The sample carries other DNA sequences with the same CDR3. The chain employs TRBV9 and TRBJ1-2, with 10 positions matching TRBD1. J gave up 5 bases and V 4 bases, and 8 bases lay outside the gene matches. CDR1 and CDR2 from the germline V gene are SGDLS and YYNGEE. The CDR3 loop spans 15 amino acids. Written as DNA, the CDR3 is TGTGCCAGCAGCCCCGGGGACAGGGGATCGTATGGCTACACCTTC. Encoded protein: CASSPGDRGSYGYTF.

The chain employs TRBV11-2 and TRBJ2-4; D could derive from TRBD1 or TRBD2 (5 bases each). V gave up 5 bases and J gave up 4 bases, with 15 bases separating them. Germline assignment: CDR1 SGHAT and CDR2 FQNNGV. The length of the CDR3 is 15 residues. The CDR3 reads CASSHPFGTKNIQYF. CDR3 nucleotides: TGTGCCAGCAGCCACCCGTTTGGGACGAAAAACATTCAGTACTTC.

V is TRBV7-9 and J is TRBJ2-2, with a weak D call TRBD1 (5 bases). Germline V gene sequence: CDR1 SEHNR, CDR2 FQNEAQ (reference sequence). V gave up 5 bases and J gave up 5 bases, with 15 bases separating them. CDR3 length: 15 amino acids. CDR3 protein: CASSTNIRETGELFF. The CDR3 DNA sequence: TGTGCCAGCAGCACAAACATCAGGGAAACCGGGGAGCTGTTTTTT.